This TCR beta chain was identified during a study of OX40 agonist ivuxolimab in advanced cancers. As for the study more broadly: Ivuxolimab was a fully human IgG2 agonistic monoclonal antibody targeting the costimulatory receptor OX40 (CD134). Partial responses were achieved by three dose-escalation patients, of whom one had hepatocellular carcinoma and two had cutaneous melanoma. Patients were allowed to have had prior anti-PD-1, anti-PD-L1 or anti-CTLA-4 therapy, and more than 35% of the dose-escalation patients had been treated with checkpoint inhibitors. Intravenous ivuxolimab was administered to patients every 2 weeks at six dose levels: 0.01, 0.1, 0.3, 1.5, 3 and 10 mg/kg. The purpose of peripheral TCRbeta sequencing was to test whether ivuxolimab changed TCR sequence diversity and led to clonal T-cell expansion. The paper reports the monotherapy dose-escalation portion (N of about 50 patients) of the phase I ivuxolimab trial. Of the approximately 54 dose-escalation patients, hepatocellular carcinoma was present in about 20, melanoma in around 15, renal cell carcinoma in 9 and head and neck cancer in 9. In the dose-escalation cohort, 82.7% of patients were male, and the mean age was around 60 years, with a range of roughly 20 to 80.

Patients with autoimmune disease history or receiving systemic immunosuppression were excluded from the trial. In every dose cohort, peripheral blood was drawn for TCR sequencing at baseline, cycle 4 day 1, and cycle 7 day 1. Samples were obtained from an open-label, multicenter, first-in-human phase I dose-escalation trial of ivuxolimab. Adults with locally advanced or metastatic head and neck squamous cell, hepatocellular, melanoma or renal cell carcinoma were enrolled in the trial. Before TCR sequencing, CD4+ T cells and CD8+ T cells were sorted from peripheral blood as separate populations. The CDR3 has 14 amino acids, counting the end cysteine and phenylalanine. Only CDR3 DNA remains: 42 bases, in frame from the first base. The germline V gene encodes CDR1 SGHDT and CDR2 YYEEEE. At the junction V is shortened by 2 bases and J by 3 bases, with 12 bases in between. With regard to this clone: Its antigen has not been determined. No quality values exist for individual bases; no much larger clone is one base distant.

What the study reported, not specific to this receptor: On average, CD8+ T cells showed more expanded clones than CD4+ T cells after ivuxolimab. At doses of 0.1 to 3.0 mg/kg, clonal expansion of both CD4+ and CD8+ T cells in blood was seen between baseline and week 6. The antigen specificity of the clonally expanded peripheral T cells was not determined. In the 0.1-3.0 mg/kg groups, partial responders were among the patients with the lowest normalized peripheral clonal expansion, particularly in CD8+ T cells. Low levels of normalized T-cell clonal expansion were also shown by some nonresponding patients.

Genomic DNA was extracted from sorted cells for sequencing of the TCRbeta CDR3 region. TCRbeta CDR3 regions were sequenced using the immunoSEQ Assay. The immuneACCESS repertoire file appears here via TCRdb, limited to in-frame rearrangements. These files lack a portion of the clones; in checked studies, under half of the deficit traces to unresolved V genes, and the cause of the others is not known. This sample lists roughly 60,000 clones; around 88% were detected once. Less than 0.75% of the sample is in the top ten clones. The source material was CD4+ or CD8+ T cells sorted from blood, sampled in a trial of the OX40 agonist ivuxolimab. This sequence uses TRBV5-6 and TRBJ2-7, with the D gene too uncertain to name. The clonotype comes from an adult with an advanced solid tumor such as melanoma, head and neck, liver or kidney cancer. CDR3 loop: CASSFYVGIYEQYF. The DNA is as follows: TGTGCCAGCAGCTTCTATGTCGGAATCTACGAGCAGTACTTC.